Listed here are 6 T cell receptor beta chains from one sample, sequenced in a study of T cells in Graves' hyperthyroidism and ophthalmopathy. Researchers amplified the TCR beta CDR3 regions from RNA transcripts. Researchers ran a first-round RT-PCR on the TCR CDR3 using the HTBI primer set. TCRdb called the multiplex PCR reads again in MiXCR, with one record for every CDR3 protein. The profile shows approximately 560,000 distinct CDR3 sequences, more than 45% of them singletons. The sequencing sample was made of peripheral blood or thyroid tissue (not recorded which). The receptors come from a woman between 18 and 29 years old with Graves' hyperthyroidism.

This chain links TRBV7-9 with TRBJ1-2; 9 positions match TRBD1. The CDR3 has 14 residues. The germline CDR1 and CDR2 sequences are SEHNR and FQNEAQ (reference sequence). With V trimmed by 9 bases and J by 4 bases, 9 bases remained unmatched. The CDR3 DNA sequence: TGTGCCAGTAGTCCGTACAGGGGGCCCTATGGCTACACCTTC. Translation gives CASSPYRGPYGYTF. The entire variable domain, with the rest obtained from reference TRBV7-9 and TRBJ1-2, is as follows: DTGVSQNPRHKITKRGQNVTFRCDPISEHNRLYWYRQTLGQGPEFLTYFQNEAQLEKSRLLSDRFSAERPKGSFSTLEIQRTEQGDSAMYLCASSPYRGPYGYTFGSGTRLTVV.

The rearrangement uses TRBV25-1 and TRBJ2-7, with a possible D match to TRBD1 (6 bases). Germline lookup yields CDR1 MGHDK and CDR2 SYGVNS. This CDR3 is 15 amino acids long. Between the trimmed V and J ends, which lost 1 base and 7 bases, there was a span of 17 bases. CDR3 bases: TGTGCCAGCAGTGAATCTAGGGGGATATTGCGAGAGCAGTACTTC. Its translation: CASSESRGILREQYF.

Details on this clonotype: The final CDR3 position lacks the conserved phenylalanine or tryptophan, pointing to a likely read error. The genes are TRBV25-1 and TRBJ1-2, with 8 nucleotides matching TRBD1. This CDR3 contains 13 residues. Germline CDR1 is MGHDK and CDR2 is SYGVNS. Trimming took 5 bases from V and 8 from J; bases not matched to a gene: 7. CDR3 in amino acids: CASSPRTGRGYTL. The CDR3 DNA is TGTGCCAGCAGTCCAAGGACAGGGCGCGGCTACACCCTC.

This clonotype was recorded many times. The J gene is TRBJ1-2, the V gene TRBV7-2, with 10 bases identical to TRBD1. The CDR3 is made up of 14 amino acids. The V segment lost 5 bases and the J segment 8 bases; nucleotides outside the gene matches: 8. CDR1 and CDR2 (germline): SGHTA, FQGNSA. The DNA of the CDR3 is TGTGCCAGCAGCCCTAAGACAGGGGGCCGAGGCTACACCTTC. Its translation is CASSPKTGGRGYTF.

V gene TRBV9 combines with J gene TRBJ2-5, with D maybe TRBD1 (6 bases). V dropped 0 bases and J dropped 4 bases, with 13 bases sitting between them. The CDR3 contains 15 residues. CDR1 and CDR2 from the germline V gene are SGDLS and YYNGEE. Here the CDR3 DNA reads TGTGCCAGCAGCGTAGAAGGACAGAGAGGAGAGACCCAGTACTTC. This translates into CASSVEGQRGETQYF. The entire variable domain, with the rest obtained from reference TRBV9 and TRBJ2-5, is as follows: DSGVTQTPKHLITATGQRVTLRCSPRSGDLSVYWYQQSLDQGLQFLIQYYNGEERAKGNILERFSAQQFPDLHSELNLSSLELGDSALYFCASSVEGQRGETQYFGPGTRLLVL.

This sequence joins TRBV20-1 and TRBJ1-1; the D is unclear. Between the trimmed V and J ends, which lost 6 bases and 3 bases, there was a span of 11 bases. The CDR3 is made up of 12 amino acids. Germline V gene lookup returns CDR1 DFQATT and CDR2 SNEGSKA (reference sequence). The CDR3 region has the DNA TGCAGTGCCCTACGACGGGACACTGAAGCTTTCTTT. Its protein product is CSALRRDTEAFF.